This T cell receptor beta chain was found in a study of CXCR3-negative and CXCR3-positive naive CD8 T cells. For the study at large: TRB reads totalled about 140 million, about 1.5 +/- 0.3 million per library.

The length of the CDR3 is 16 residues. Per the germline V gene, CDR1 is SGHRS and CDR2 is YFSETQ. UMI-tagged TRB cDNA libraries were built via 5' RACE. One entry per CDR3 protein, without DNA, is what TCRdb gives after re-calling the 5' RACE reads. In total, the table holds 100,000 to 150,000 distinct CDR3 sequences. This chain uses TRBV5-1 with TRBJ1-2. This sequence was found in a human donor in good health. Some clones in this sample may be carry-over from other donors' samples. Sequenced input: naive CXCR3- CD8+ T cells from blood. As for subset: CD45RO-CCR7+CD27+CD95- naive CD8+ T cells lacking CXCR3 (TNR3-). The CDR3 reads CASSLGTRQGYYGYTF. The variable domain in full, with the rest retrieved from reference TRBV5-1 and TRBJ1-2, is KAGVTQTPRYLIKTRGQQVTLSCSPISGHRSVSWYQQTPGQGLQFLFEYFSETQRNKGNFPGRFSGRQFSNSRSEMNVSTLELGDSALYLCASSLGTRQGYYGYTFGSGTRLTVV.